Presented here are 15 T cell receptor beta chains from one specimen sequenced in a study of blood T cell repertoires in COVID-19. Libraries were prepared by immunoSEQ multiplex PCR; TCRdb keeps only in-frame clonotypes and omits some of them. The data show some 21,000 clones, roughly 88% seen once. The sample was peripheral blood. The receptor source for this set is a woman aged 80 or over with active or convalescent COVID-19.

The chain employs TRBV18 and TRBJ2-7; possibly TRBD2 for D (7 bases). Germline-derived CDR1 and CDR2 are KGHSH and LQKENI. Trimming shortened V by 6 bases and J by 3 bases, and 21 bases separated the two germline ends. This CDR3 is 16 amino acids long. CDR3 DNA sequence: TGTGCCAGCTCCTCAAGTTGGGCGGGGGCTATCTACGAGCAGTACTTC. This sequence encodes CASSSSWAGAIYEQYF.

V and J are TRBV20-1 and TRBJ2-5; TRBD2 agrees at 14 bases. CDR3 size: 21 residues. Germline V lookup: CDR1 DFQATT, CDR2 SNEGSKA (reference sequence). The ends lost 3 bases at V and 4 bases at J; junction bases unmatched: 22. The CDR3, as DNA: TGCAGTGCTAGTGGAGCCCAAGCTGTCGGGACTAGCGGGAGTTTAGGAGAGACCCAGTACTTC. Amino acid sequence: CSASGAQAVGTSGSLGETQYF.

This clone came up a few times. CDR3 amino acids: CASSEYRPTTNTGELFF. The CDR3 region has the DNA TGTGCCAGCAGTGAATACCGGCCCACTACGAACACCGGGGAGCTGTTTTTT. This chain uses TRBV2 with TRBJ2-2; D ambiguous. The length of the CDR3 is 17 residues. V lost 2 bases, J lost 0 bases, and 13 bases lay in between. Germline CDR1 reads SNHLY; CDR2 reads FYNNEI.

This clone was seen only once. The chain has TRBV12-3 or TRBV12-4 and TRBJ2-1; 7 bases map to TRBD2. The CDR3 is 13 residues long. V lost 5 bases and J lost 10; bases outside the gene matches: 8. DNA for the CDR3: TGTGCCAGCAGTCAAACACCGGGACTAGAGCAGTTCTTC. Translated: CASSQTPGLEQFF.

This chain links TRBV3-1 (or the pseudogene TRBV3-2) with TRBJ2-7, with D uncertain. This CDR3 contains 12 residues. With 1 base removed from V and 3 bases from J, the gap between germline ends came to 4 bases. The germline gives CDR1 LGHDT, CDR2 YNNKEL (reference sequence). The CDR3 protein is CASSQANYEQYF. DNA of the CDR3: TGTGCCAGCAGCCAAGCTAACTACGAGCAGTACTTC.

V and J are TRBV7-9 and TRBJ1-3; perhaps TRBD1 as D (5 bases). The CDR3 is 17 amino acids. The germline gives CDR1 SEHNR, CDR2 FQNEAQ (reference sequence). Trimming removed 3 bases from V and 0 bases from J, with 15 bases in between. This CDR3 reads CASSLGERVHSGNTIYF. The CDR3 DNA sequence: TGTGCCAGCAGCTTGGGGGAGCGGGTCCACTCTGGAAACACCATATATTTT.

The rearrangement joins TRBV12-5 to TRBJ1-3; the D is unclear. V dropped 3 bases and J dropped 0 bases, with 21 bases sitting between them. Germline CDR1 LGHNT, CDR2 FRNRAP. There are 19 residues in the CDR3. The CDR3 sequence is CASGFFLWVYSPSGNTIYF. The CDR3 nucleotides read TGTGCTAGTGGTTTTTTTTTATGGGTTTACAGTCCCTCTGGAAACACCATATATTTT.

The chain is built from TRBV11-3 and TRBJ2-7; 7 bases agree with TRBD2. The V gene end was trimmed by 2 bases and the J gene end by 1 base; junction bases not matched to a gene: 11. Germline V CDR1 and CDR2: SGHNT, YENEEA. The CDR3 loop spans 17 amino acids. The chain's CDR3 is CASSLSRSSGRSYEQYF. Here the CDR3 DNA reads TGTGCCAGCAGCTTATCCCGTAGTAGCGGGCGATCCTACGAGCAGTACTTC.

The rearrangement uses TRBV28 and TRBJ1-5; D gene ambiguous. Germline CDR1 and CDR2: MDHEN and SYDVKM. The CDR3 runs to 16 residues. Trimming cost V 3 bases and J 4 bases, with 16 bases left between them. In nucleotides, the CDR3 is TGTGCCAGCAGTTTTCTGCCAGGTCCTCCTAATCAGCCCCAGCATTTT. It yields the protein CASSFLPGPPNQPQHF.

Points on this clone: This specimen includes other DNA sequences encoding the same CDR3. This chain links TRBV29-1 with TRBJ1-1; the D gene is possibly TRBD1 (5 bases). V lost 3 bases and J lost 1, with 6 bases in between. Germline V gene data show CDR1 as SQVTM and CDR2 as ANQGSEA. The CDR3 has 12 amino acids. CDR3 loop: CSVDRGNTEAFF. CDR3 nucleotide sequence: TGCAGCGTTGATAGGGGGAACACTGAAGCTTTCTTT. Supplemented by reference TRBV29-1 and TRBJ1-1, the full variable domain reads SAVISQKPSRDICQRGTSLTIQCQVDSQVTMMFWYRQQPGQSLTLIATANQGSEATYESGFVIDKFPISRPNLTFSTLTVSNMSPEDSSIYLCSVDRGNTEAFFGQGTRLTVV.

V usage is TRBV18 and J usage is TRBJ1-5, with D unclear. Germline V CDR1 and CDR2: KGHSH, LQKENI. The germline V and J ends were trimmed by 3 bases and 4 bases, with 10 bases remaining between them. CDR3 length: 14 residues. CDR3 bases: TGTGCCAGCTCACCCGGGTTCGGGAATCAGCCCCAGCATTTT. This encodes CASSPGFGNQPQHF.

This clone was seen a single time. This chain connects TRBV4-3 to TRBJ2-7; possible D gene TRBD2, 6 bases. There are 15 residues in the CDR3. V was trimmed by 1 base and J by 3 bases, leaving 13 bases between them. Per germline, CDR1 LGHNA and CDR2 YSLEER. Here the CDR3 DNA reads TGCGCCAGCAGCCAAGTGTACGGGGGATACTACGAGCAGTACTTC. Its translation: CASSQVYGGYYEQYF.

J is TRBJ2-3 and V is TRBV18, with D possibly matching TRBD1 (6 bases). Trimming cost V 3 bases and J 1 base, with 14 bases left between them. Germline V lookup: CDR1 KGHSH, CDR2 LQKENI. The CDR3 covers 16 residues. The CDR3 spells CASSPQKYRGTDTQYF. DNA of the CDR3: TGTGCCAGCTCACCCCAAAAATACAGGGGCACAGATACGCAGTATTTT.

Written as DNA, the CDR3 is TGTGCCAGCAGCCAAGATCACACGGGGGGCTCCTACAATGAGCAGTTCTTC. It yields the protein CASSQDHTGGSYNEQFF. This chain links TRBV4-2 with TRBJ2-1, with TRBD2 matching 7 bases. The J segment lost 0 bases and the V segment lost 0 bases, leaving 5 bases of the junction unmatched. CDR1 is LGHNA and CDR2 is YNFKEQ in the germline V gene. This CDR3 is built from 17 residues.

The V gene is TRBV4-2, the J gene TRBJ1-2, with 10 positions matching TRBD1. The trim removed 0 bases at V and 3 bases at J, leaving 4 bases unmatched. The CDR3 runs 16 residues. The germline gives CDR1 LGHNA, CDR2 YNFKEQ. The CDR3 protein is CASSQESTGGDYGYTF. Here the CDR3 DNA reads TGTGCCAGCAGCCAAGAATCGACAGGGGGCGACTATGGCTACACCTTC.